A selection of T cell receptor beta chains follows, all from one sample in a study of control samples from healthy donors and cancer patients. The data were produced by immunoSEQ multiplex PCR, yet TCRdb's version contains in-frame clones alone and is incomplete. Of some 130,000 clones listed, over 85% were seen once; the top ten hold over 9%. The sample comprised blood. The receptors come from a man aged 30-40 years in good health. Each CDR3 is given with its conserved first and last residue. The order of the fields is V gene, clone size, D gene, J gene, CDR3 DNA, CDR3 protein. D genes are given only for firm matches. A row's size may be missing; if present it is once, few, many or a size class.

v_gene: TRBV10-3; abundance: -; d_gene: -; j_gene: TRBJ2-5; CDR3nt: TGTGCCACCTCGGAGGGGGATATGGGTCCGGAGACCCAGTACTTC; CDR3aa: CATSEGDMGPETQYF
v_gene: TRBV7-6; abundance: -; d_gene: TRBD2; j_gene: TRBJ2-1; CDR3nt: TGTGCCAGCAGCTTTAGCGGGAGATCCTACAATGAGCAGTTCTTC; CDR3aa: CASSFSGRSYNEQFF
v_gene: TRBV28; abundance: -; d_gene: TRBD1; j_gene: TRBJ2-6; CDR3nt: TGTGCCAGCAGACCGCTGGACAGGGGACGCTTTGGGGCCAACGTCCTGACTTTC; CDR3aa: CASRPLDRGRFGANVLTF
v_gene: TRBV7-9; abundance: -; d_gene: -; j_gene: TRBJ2-1; CDR3nt: TGTGCCAGCAGCTTAGTGGGCGGGATTAGGGAGGAGCAGTTCTTC; CDR3aa: CASSLVGGIREEQFF
v_gene: TRBV12-3/TRBV12-4; abundance: once; d_gene: TRBD2; j_gene: TRBJ2-1; CDR3nt: TGTGCCAGCAGCACTAGCGCCTCAGAGCAGTTCTTC; CDR3aa: CASSTSASEQFF
v_gene: TRBV29-1; abundance: -; d_gene: -; j_gene: TRBJ2-2; CDR3nt: TGCAGCGCCACTCAAGGTCCGAACACCGGGGAGCTGTTTTTT; CDR3aa: CSATQGPNTGELFF
v_gene: TRBV7-8; abundance: -; d_gene: TRBD2; j_gene: TRBJ2-7; CDR3nt: TGTGCCAGCAGCTTATGGACTAGCGGCTCCTACGAGCAGTACTTC; CDR3aa: CASSLWTSGSYEQYF
v_gene: TRBV6-5; abundance: -; d_gene: -; j_gene: TRBJ2-3; CDR3nt: TGTGCCAGCAGTCATAATCGGGGCCACACAGATACGCAGTATTTT; CDR3aa: CASSHNRGHTDTQYF
v_gene: TRBV3-1/TRBV3-2; abundance: -; d_gene: -; j_gene: TRBJ2-7; CDR3nt: TGTGCCAGCAGCTTAAACACCTACGAGCAGTACTTC; CDR3aa: CASSLNTYEQYF
v_gene: TRBV7-9; abundance: once; d_gene: TRBD2; j_gene: TRBJ2-7; CDR3nt: TGTGCCAGCAGCTTACTAGCGGATAGCTCCTACGAGCAGTACTTC; CDR3aa: CASSLLADSSYEQYF
v_gene: TRBV9; abundance: -; d_gene: TRBD1; j_gene: TRBJ2-2; CDR3nt: TGTGCCAGCAGCCCCGGGACAGGGGGCGTACACGGGGAGCTGTTTTTT; CDR3aa: CASSPGTGGVHGELFF
v_gene: TRBV4-2; abundance: -; d_gene: TRBD1; j_gene: TRBJ1-2; CDR3nt: TGTGCCAGCAGCCAACCCGGGACAGGTTATGGCTACACCTTC; CDR3aa: CASSQPGTGYGYTF
v_gene: TRBV29-1; abundance: -; d_gene: -; j_gene: TRBJ2-2; CDR3nt: TGCAGCGTTGACGGGAACACCGGGGAGCTGTTTTTT; CDR3aa: CSVDGNTGELFF
v_gene: TRBV7-2; abundance: -; d_gene: -; j_gene: TRBJ1-1; CDR3nt: TGTGCCAGCAGCTATCTCCGGAGTTCAGGTGAAGCTTTCTTT; CDR3aa: CASSYLRSSGEAFF
v_gene: TRBV6-5; abundance: -; d_gene: -; j_gene: TRBJ2-1; CDR3nt: TGTGCCAGCAGTTACTCTGGACTCCAGGGGAATGAGCAGTTCTTC; CDR3aa: CASSYSGLQGNEQFF
v_gene: TRBV2; abundance: -; d_gene: TRBD2; j_gene: TRBJ2-1; CDR3nt: TGTGCCAGCAGACTCAGACTAGCGGATGTATACAATGAGCAGTTCTTC; CDR3aa: CASRLRLADVYNEQFF
v_gene: TRBV12-3/TRBV12-4; abundance: once; d_gene: -; j_gene: TRBJ2-1; CDR3nt: TGTGCCAGCATCCTCATGGGCGATGAGCAGTTCTTC; CDR3aa: CASILMGDEQFF
v_gene: TRBV29-1; abundance: -; d_gene: -; j_gene: TRBJ2-5; CDR3nt: TGCAGCGTTGAAGATAAGATTCGGGGTGAGACCCAGTACTTC; CDR3aa: CSVEDKIRGETQYF
v_gene: TRBV25-1; abundance: -; d_gene: -; j_gene: TRBJ1-1; CDR3nt: TGTGCCAGCAGCCATTTAGGCACTGAAGCTTTCTTT; CDR3aa: CASSHLGTEAFF
v_gene: TRBV27; abundance: -; d_gene: -; j_gene: TRBJ1-1; CDR3nt: TGTGCCAGCAGTCCCAGTTCCGGACAGTCGGTAGCTTTCTTT; CDR3aa: CASSPSSGQSVAFF
v_gene: TRBV11-2; abundance: -; d_gene: -; j_gene: TRBJ1-3; CDR3nt: TGTGCCAGCAGCCCGGACGTGTGGAACACCATATATTTT; CDR3aa: CASSPDVWNTIYF
v_gene: TRBV29-1; abundance: -; d_gene: TRBD2; j_gene: TRBJ2-7; CDR3nt: TGCAGCGTTGTGGCGGGAGGATCCTACGAGCAGTACTTC; CDR3aa: CSVVAGGSYEQYF
v_gene: TRBV5-6; abundance: -; d_gene: TRBD1; j_gene: TRBJ1-2; CDR3nt: TGTGCCAGCAGCGGGACAGGGGGCTCCCAAAACTATGGCTACACCTTC; CDR3aa: CASSGTGGSQNYGYTF
v_gene: TRBV18; abundance: -; d_gene: TRBD1; j_gene: TRBJ1-6; CDR3nt: TGTGCCAGCTCACCACCCAGGGGGCTGGATAATTCACCCCTCCACTTT; CDR3aa: CASSPPRGLDNSPLHF
v_gene: TRBV15; abundance: -; d_gene: -; j_gene: TRBJ2-3; CDR3nt: TGTGCCACCAGCAGAGATCATAAAGGGGGCACAGATACGCAGTATTTT; CDR3aa: CATSRDHKGGTDTQYF
v_gene: TRBV15; abundance: -; d_gene: -; j_gene: TRBJ2-3; CDR3nt: TGTGCCACCAGCGTGAGAGGCAGGGAGGTTAGCACAGATACGCAGTATTTT; CDR3aa: CATSVRGREVSTDTQYF
v_gene: TRBV11-2; abundance: -; d_gene: -; j_gene: TRBJ2-3; CDR3nt: TGTGCCAGCAGCTTAGTGGGGACCGCCACAGATACGCAGTATTTT; CDR3aa: CASSLVGTATDTQYF
v_gene: TRBV7-9; abundance: -; d_gene: -; j_gene: TRBJ2-5; CDR3nt: TGTGCCAGCAGCTTAGTTGCGGCAGCGGCACGATGGTACCAAGAGACCCAGTACTTC; CDR3aa: CASSLVAAAARWYQETQYF
v_gene: TRBV5-1; abundance: -; d_gene: TRBD1; j_gene: TRBJ1-2; CDR3nt: TGCGCCAGCAGAGAGGGACAGGGGATTAACTATGGCTACACCTTC; CDR3aa: CASREGQGINYGYTF
v_gene: TRBV4-2; abundance: -; d_gene: TRBD2; j_gene: TRBJ2-7; CDR3nt: TGTGCCAGCAGCCAAGAGGGGACTAGCGGGTACGAGCAGTACTTC; CDR3aa: CASSQEGTSGYEQYF
v_gene: TRBV18; abundance: once; d_gene: -; j_gene: TRBJ1-6; CDR3nt: TGTGCCAGCTCACAAGGGGGTCGATCACCCCTCCACTTT; CDR3aa: CASSQGGRSPLHF
v_gene: TRBV14; abundance: -; d_gene: -; j_gene: TRBJ2-1; CDR3nt: TGTGCCAGCAGCCAAGTCTATGGGGCGAGTGAGCAGTTCTTC; CDR3aa: CASSQVYGASEQFF
v_gene: TRBV7-9; abundance: -; d_gene: -; j_gene: TRBJ2-3; CDR3nt: TGTGCCAGCAGCCACCTAAAGGCTAGCACAGATACGCAGTATTTT; CDR3aa: CASSHLKASTDTQYF
v_gene: TRBV6-5; abundance: -; d_gene: -; j_gene: TRBJ2-7; CDR3nt: TGTGCCAGCAGAAACGTCCCCGGACAAGCCTACGAGCAGTACTTC; CDR3aa: CASRNVPGQAYEQYF
v_gene: TRBV6-5; abundance: -; d_gene: TRBD1; j_gene: TRBJ1-6; CDR3nt: TGTGCCACCCGGGACAGGAGCTCCTATAATTCACCCCTCCACTTT; CDR3aa: CATRDRSSYNSPLHF
v_gene: TRBV29-1; abundance: once; d_gene: -; j_gene: TRBJ1-2; CDR3nt: TGCAGCGTTGAACACCTATTCAACTATGGCTACACCTTC; CDR3aa: CSVEHLFNYGYTF
v_gene: TRBV5-4; abundance: once; d_gene: -; j_gene: TRBJ2-5; CDR3nt: TGTGCCAGCAGCTTGGGGGGAGTGGGGGAGACCCAGTACTTC; CDR3aa: CASSLGGVGETQYF
v_gene: TRBV10-3; abundance: -; d_gene: -; j_gene: TRBJ1-6; CDR3nt: TGTGCCATCAGCGCAGTAGGTATGAATTCACCCCTCCACTTT; CDR3aa: CAISAVGMNSPLHF
v_gene: TRBV2; abundance: once; d_gene: TRBD1; j_gene: TRBJ2-7; CDR3nt: TGTGCCAGCAGAACTGGACAGGTCGTGTACGAGCAGTACTTC; CDR3aa: CASRTGQVVYEQYF
v_gene: TRBV19; abundance: -; d_gene: -; j_gene: TRBJ2-1; CDR3nt: TGTGCCAGTAGTAACGAGGGAGTGTACAATGAGCAGTTCTTC; CDR3aa: CASSNEGVYNEQFF
v_gene: TRBV19; abundance: -; d_gene: TRBD1; j_gene: TRBJ1-1; CDR3nt: TGTGCCAGTAGGACGACAGGGGGCAACACTGAAGCTTTCTTT; CDR3aa: CASRTTGGNTEAFF
v_gene: TRBV6-1; abundance: -; d_gene: -; j_gene: TRBJ2-1; CDR3nt: TGTGCCAGCAGTTATCTGGGGGTCTATGAGCAGTTCTTC; CDR3aa: CASSYLGVYEQFF
v_gene: TRBV19; abundance: -; d_gene: -; j_gene: TRBJ2-1; CDR3nt: TGTGCCAGTAGTATAGGTAGTTTCAATGAGCAGTTCTTC; CDR3aa: CASSIGSFNEQFF
v_gene: TRBV21-1; abundance: -; d_gene: -; j_gene: TRBJ1-1; CDR3nt: TGTGCCAGCAGCAAAGGACCAGGAAAGAACACTGAAGCTTTCTTT; CDR3aa: CASSKGPGKNTEAFF
v_gene: TRBV11-2; abundance: -; d_gene: -; j_gene: TRBJ2-7; CDR3nt: TGTGCCAGCAGCCCCCAAAACCTCCCTACGAAGCAGTACTTC; CDR3aa: CASSPQNLPTKQYF
v_gene: TRBV3-1/TRBV3-2; abundance: -; d_gene: -; j_gene: TRBJ2-5; CDR3nt: TGTGCCAGCAGCCAGAAAGTCCAAGAGACCCAGTACTTC; CDR3aa: CASSQKVQETQYF
v_gene: TRBV5-6; abundance: -; d_gene: -; j_gene: TRBJ2-7; CDR3nt: TGTGCCAGCAACCGACAGGGAGGCCGCGAGCAGTACTTC; CDR3aa: CASNRQGGREQYF
v_gene: TRBV25-1; abundance: -; d_gene: -; j_gene: TRBJ2-1; CDR3nt: TGTGCCAGCAGTAACACAGGGTACAATGAGCAGTTCTTC; CDR3aa: CASSNTGYNEQFF
v_gene: TRBV7-3; abundance: -; d_gene: TRBD2; j_gene: TRBJ2-3; CDR3nt: TGTGCCAGCAGGCCTAGCGGGAGATTCGGAGATACGCAGTATTTT; CDR3aa: CASRPSGRFGDTQYF
v_gene: TRBV3-1/TRBV3-2; abundance: -; d_gene: -; j_gene: TRBJ2-2; CDR3nt: TGTGCCAGCAGCCAAGGTTGGTCAGGGGCGAACACCGGGGAGCTGTTTTTT; CDR3aa: CASSQGWSGANTGELFF
v_gene: TRBV6-4; abundance: -; d_gene: -; j_gene: TRBJ2-2; CDR3nt: TGTGCCAGCAGTGACAGGGCCACCGGGGAGCTGTTTTTT; CDR3aa: CASSDRATGELFF
v_gene: TRBV19; abundance: -; d_gene: TRBD1; j_gene: TRBJ1-1; CDR3nt: TGTGCCAGTCAAAACCCCCCCGGGAGGGGGCTCGGGTTCACTGAAGCTTTCTTT; CDR3aa: CASQNPPGRGLGFTEAFF
v_gene: TRBV19; abundance: -; d_gene: -; j_gene: TRBJ1-5; CDR3nt: TGTGCCAGTAGTATTGGTCGATATAGCAATCAGCCCCAGCATTTT; CDR3aa: CASSIGRYSNQPQHF
v_gene: TRBV6-6; abundance: -; d_gene: -; j_gene: TRBJ2-1; CDR3nt: TGTGCCAGCAGCCCCCCGAGAAGTGAGCAGTTCTTC; CDR3aa: CASSPPRSEQFF
v_gene: TRBV30; abundance: -; d_gene: TRBD1; j_gene: TRBJ1-2; CDR3nt: TGTGCCACACAGGGGAATAACTATGGCTACACCTTC; CDR3aa: CATQGNNYGYTF